The entry that follows covers one TCR beta chain sequence. This sample stems from a study of blood T cell repertoires in COVID-19. Study details: Some COVID-19 samples were acute and others convalescent; all came from the United States, Italy and Spain. The cDNA or gDNA used as material had been derived from T cells, B-cell-depleted T cells, or PBMCs.

As originally analysed: Amplification with reference gene primers provided the estimates of nucleated cell counts. The data were produced by immunoSEQ multiplex PCR, yet TCRdb's version contains in-frame clones alone and is incomplete. From that table come the V and J calls and clone size; the DNA was used to work out D and trimming. The data show 150,000 to 200,000 clones, with around 80% seen just once and approximately 11% held by the top ten. The V gene's germline CDR1 is SGHRS and CDR2 YFSETQ. CDR3 length: 19 amino acids. The J segment lost 5 bases and the V segment lost 4 bases, leaving 21 bases of the junction unmatched. Among Cohort 3 donors, those recovered had two negative PCRs, clearance, or symptom resolution.

What was sequenced was PBMCs or T cells enriched from blood (not recorded which). This clonotype originated in a man between 45 and 60 years old who had recovered from COVID-19. The chain recombines TRBV5-1 with TRBJ2-1; 7 nucleotides line up with TRBD2. The CDR3, as DNA: TGCGCCAGCAGCAAAGGGGAGGGAGCGGGATCGGGGTCCCACAATGAGCAGTTCTTC. It translates to CASSKGEGAGSGSHNEQFF.